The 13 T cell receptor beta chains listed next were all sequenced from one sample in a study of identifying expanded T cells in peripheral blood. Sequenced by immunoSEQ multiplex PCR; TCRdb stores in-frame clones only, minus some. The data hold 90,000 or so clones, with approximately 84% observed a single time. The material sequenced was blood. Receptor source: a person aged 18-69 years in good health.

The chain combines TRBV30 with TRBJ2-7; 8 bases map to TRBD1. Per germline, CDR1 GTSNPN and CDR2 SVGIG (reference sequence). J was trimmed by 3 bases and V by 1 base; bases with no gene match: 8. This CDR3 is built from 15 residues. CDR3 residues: CAWSGTGTFDYEQYF. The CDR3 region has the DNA TGTGCCTGGAGTGGGACAGGGACGTTCGACTACGAGCAGTACTTC.

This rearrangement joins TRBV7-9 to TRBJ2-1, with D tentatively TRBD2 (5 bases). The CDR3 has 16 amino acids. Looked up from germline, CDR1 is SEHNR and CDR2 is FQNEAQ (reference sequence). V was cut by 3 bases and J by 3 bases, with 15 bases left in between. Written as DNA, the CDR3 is TGTGCCAGCAGCTTCCCAGGAGGAGGATTCTACAATGAGCAGTTCTTC. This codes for CASSFPGGGFYNEQFF.

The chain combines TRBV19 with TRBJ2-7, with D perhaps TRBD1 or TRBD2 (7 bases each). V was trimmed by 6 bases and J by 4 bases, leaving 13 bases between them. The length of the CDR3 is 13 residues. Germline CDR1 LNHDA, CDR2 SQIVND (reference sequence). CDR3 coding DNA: TGTGCCAGTAGGCAGGGGGGGAGGTACGAGCAGTACTTC. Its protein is CASRQGGRYEQYF.

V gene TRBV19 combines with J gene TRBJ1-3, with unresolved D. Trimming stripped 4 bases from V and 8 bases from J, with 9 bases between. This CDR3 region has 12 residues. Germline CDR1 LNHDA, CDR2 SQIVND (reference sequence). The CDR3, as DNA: TGTGCCAGTAGTACCAGTGGGGACACCATATATTTT. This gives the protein CASSTSGDTIYF. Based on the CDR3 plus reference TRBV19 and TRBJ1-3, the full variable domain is DGGITQSPKYLFRKEGQNVTLSCEQNLNHDAMYWYRQDPGQGLRLIYYSQIVNDFQKGDIAEGYSVSREKKESFPLTVTSAQKNPTAFYLCASSTSGDTIYFGEGSWLTVV.

The CDR3 loop is CASSLAGTANQPQHF. CDR3 sequence (DNA): TGTGCCAGCAGCTTAGCGGGGACAGCCAATCAGCCCCAGCATTTT. The rearrangement joins TRBV7-2 to TRBJ1-5; 7 bases match TRBD1. V dropped 0 bases and J dropped 3; count of bases not matched to a gene: 2. CDR1 is SGHTA, CDR2 FQGNSA, per germline. The CDR3 length is 15 residues.

The CDR3 nucleotides are TGTGCCAGCAGCTTATCAGCTCGAGGGACTGAAGCTTTCTTT. This codes for CASSLSARGTEAFF. The chain employs TRBV7-9 and TRBJ1-1; D is uncertain. Looked up from germline, CDR1 is SEHNR and CDR2 is FQNEAQ (reference sequence). This CDR3 has 14 residues. The V end was cut by 2 bases, the J end by 5 bases, with 12 bases between. Using reference TRBV7-9 and TRBJ1-1 for the parts outside the CDR3, the full variable domain is DTGVSQNPRHKITKRGQNVTFRCDPISEHNRLYWYRQTLGQGPEFLTYFQNEAQLEKSRLLSDRFSAERPKGSFSTLEIQRTEQGDSAMYLCASSLSARGTEAFFGQGTRLTVV.

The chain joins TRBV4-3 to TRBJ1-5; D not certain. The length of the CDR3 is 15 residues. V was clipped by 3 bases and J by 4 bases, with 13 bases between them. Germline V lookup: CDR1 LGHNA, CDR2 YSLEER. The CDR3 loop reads CASSQDRTENQPQHF. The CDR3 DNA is TGCGCCAGCAGCCAGGACCGGACGGAGAATCAGCCCCAGCATTTT.

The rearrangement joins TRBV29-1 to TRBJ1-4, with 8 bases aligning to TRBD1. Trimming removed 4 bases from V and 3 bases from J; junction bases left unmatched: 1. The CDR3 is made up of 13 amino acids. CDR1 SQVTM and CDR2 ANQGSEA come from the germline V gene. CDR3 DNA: TGCAGCGTTGGACAGGGGCCTAATGAAAAACTGTTTTTT. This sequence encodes CSVGQGPNEKLFF.

The CDR3 here is CASSQADRGSAGTRYEQYF. DNA of the CDR3: TGCGCCAGCAGCCAAGCTGACAGGGGAAGTGCGGGGACGCGCTACGAGCAGTACTTC. V usage is TRBV4-1 and J usage is TRBJ2-7, with TRBD1 identical over 8 bases. The CDR3 runs to 19 residues. V trimming: 1 base; J trimming: 3 bases; junction bases outside the gene matches: 17. Per the germline V gene, CDR1 is MGHRA and CDR2 is YSYEKL.

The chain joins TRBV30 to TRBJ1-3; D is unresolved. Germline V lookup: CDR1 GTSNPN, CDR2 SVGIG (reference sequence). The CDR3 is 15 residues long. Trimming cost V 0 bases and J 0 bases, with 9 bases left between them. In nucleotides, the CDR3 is TGTGCCTGGAGTGTAGGGCAGTTCTCTGGAAACACCATATATTTT. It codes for CAWSVGQFSGNTIYF.

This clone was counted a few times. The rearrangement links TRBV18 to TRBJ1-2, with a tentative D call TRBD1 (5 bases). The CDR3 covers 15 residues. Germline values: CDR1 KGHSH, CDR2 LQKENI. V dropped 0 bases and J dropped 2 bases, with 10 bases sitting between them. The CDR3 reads CASSPPGLVNYGYTF. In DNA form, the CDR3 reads TGTGCCAGCTCACCACCGGGACTGGTGAACTATGGCTACACCTTC.

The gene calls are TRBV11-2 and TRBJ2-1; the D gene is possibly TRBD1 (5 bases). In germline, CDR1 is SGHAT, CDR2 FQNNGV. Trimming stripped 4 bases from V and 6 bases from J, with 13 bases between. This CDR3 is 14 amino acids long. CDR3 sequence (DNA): TGTGCCAGCAGCTCGGTCGGACACGCCAATGAGCAGTTCTTC. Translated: CASSSVGHANEQFF.

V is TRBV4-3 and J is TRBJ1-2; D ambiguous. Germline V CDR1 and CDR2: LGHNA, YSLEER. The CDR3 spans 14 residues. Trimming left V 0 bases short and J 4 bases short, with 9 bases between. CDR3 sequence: CASSQDLATYGYTF. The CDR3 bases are TGCGCCAGCAGCCAAGACCTAGCGACCTATGGCTACACCTTC.